Below, 5 T cell receptor beta chains from the same sample are listed, as sequenced in a study of a mutant IDH1 vaccine in newly diagnosed glioma. No antigens are known for them. The time point: week 23, last vaccination. It was 300 ug of mutant IDH1 20-mer peptide that made up each vaccine dose, given with topical imiquimod. Method: immunoSEQ multiplex PCR; TCRdb's copy keeps in-frame clones and lacks some. The sample has more than 35,000 clones, 81% seen once. Sequencing was performed on PBMCs, taken from a glioma patient whose treatment included an IDH1 peptide vaccine. These receptors came from a man aged 35 to 55 with glioma.

This clone was counted a few times. V gene TRBV28 combines with J gene TRBJ1-1; a weak D match, TRBD1 (6 bases). Deletions cut 8 bases from V and 8 bases from J, with 12 bases between. The CDR3 sequence is 11 residues long. The germline CDR1 and CDR2 sequences are MDHEN and SYDVKM. In nucleotides, the CDR3 is TGTGCCAGCGGCTACGGGACAGAAGCTTTCTTT. Protein product: CASGYGTEAFF.

The chain joins TRBV2 to TRBJ2-5; 13 nucleotides agree with TRBD2. The closer fit of TRBJ2-7 to the DNA end suggests the J call may be wrong. Looked up from germline, CDR1 is SNHLY and CDR2 is FYNNEI. There are 16 residues in the CDR3. CDR3 in amino acids: CASSPPGLAGTYEQYF. CDR3 nucleotides: TGTGCCAGCAGCCCACCGGGACTAGCGGGAACCTACGAGCAGTACTTC.

The gene calls are TRBV20-1 and TRBJ2-3; the D is unclear. The CDR3 spans 11 residues. Trimming stripped 3 bases from V and 8 bases from J, with 9 bases between. The germline gives CDR1 DFQATT, CDR2 SNEGSKA (reference sequence). CDR3 bases: TGCAGTGCTAGGAATCTCGCTACGCAGTATTTT. Translating it yields CSARNLATQYF.

Concerning this clone: One end of the junction fails to match germline, which may point to a read error. The chain combines TRBV7-2 with TRBJ1-1; no reliable D call. This CDR3 contains 13 residues. CDR1 and CDR2 (germline): SGHTA, FQGNSA. CDR3 DNA sequence: TGTGCCAGCAGCTTATCAAGGAACACTAAAGCTTTCTTT. Translated, it gives CASSLSRNTKAFF.

The chain carries TRBV11-2 and TRBJ2-4, with TRBD1 matching 11 bases. Germline V gene sequence: CDR1 SGHAT, CDR2 FQNNGV. V lost 4 bases to trimming and J lost 2 bases; unmatched junction nucleotides: 1. The CDR3 consists of 15 residues. The CDR3 is CASSWTGGSKNIQYF. CDR3 nucleotides: TGTGCCAGCAGCTGGACAGGGGGCTCCAAAAACATTCAGTACTTC.